The following is a T cell receptor beta chain sequence with its context. Its target is unknown. The data stem from a study of T cell repertoires and HLA-DP antigens. General study points: Responder cells were total CD4+ cells with a HeLa antigen-presenting system.

The primer mix covered 54 TRBV segments and 13 TRBJ segments. TCRdb keeps only in-frame clones here, not all; method: immunoSEQ multiplex PCR. Here the sample spans approximately 100,000 clones, approximately 89% being singletons. The source of this sequence is a man over 45 in good health and CMV-seronegative. Sequences were obtained from CD4+ T cells from PBMCs.

CDR3 loop: CASSSGTGSSNQPQHF. The CDR3 DNA is TGTGCCAGCAGCTCCGGGACAGGTTCGTCCAATCAGCCCCAGCATTTT. This sequence joins TRBV7-2 and TRBJ1-5; 8 positions match TRBD1. The CDR3 consists of 16 residues. V lost 4 bases, J lost 3 bases, and 8 bases stayed unmatched. Germline CDR1 SGHTA, CDR2 FQGNSA.